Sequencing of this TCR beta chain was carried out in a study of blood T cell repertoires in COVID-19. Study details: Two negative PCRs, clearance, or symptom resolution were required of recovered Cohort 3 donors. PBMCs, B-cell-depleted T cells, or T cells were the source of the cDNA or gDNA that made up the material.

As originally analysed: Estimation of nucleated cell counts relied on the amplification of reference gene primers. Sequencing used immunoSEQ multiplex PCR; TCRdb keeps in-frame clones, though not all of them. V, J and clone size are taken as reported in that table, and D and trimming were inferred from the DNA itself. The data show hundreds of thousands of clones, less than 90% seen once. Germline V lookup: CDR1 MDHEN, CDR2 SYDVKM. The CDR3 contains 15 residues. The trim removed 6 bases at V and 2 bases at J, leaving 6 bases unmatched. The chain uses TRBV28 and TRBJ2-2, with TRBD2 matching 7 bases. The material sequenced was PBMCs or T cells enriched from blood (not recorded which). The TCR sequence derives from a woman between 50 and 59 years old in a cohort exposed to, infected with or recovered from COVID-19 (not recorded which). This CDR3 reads CASRLGGTNTGELFF. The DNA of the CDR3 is TGTGCCAGCAGGCTCGGGGGGACTAACACCGGGGAGCTGTTTTTT. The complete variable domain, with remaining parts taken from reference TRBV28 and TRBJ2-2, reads DVKVTQSSRYLVKRTGEKVFLECVQDMDHENMFWYRQDPGLGLRLIYFSYDVKMKEKGDIPEGYSVSREKKERFSLILESASTNQTSMYLCASRLGGTNTGELFFGEGSRLTVL.